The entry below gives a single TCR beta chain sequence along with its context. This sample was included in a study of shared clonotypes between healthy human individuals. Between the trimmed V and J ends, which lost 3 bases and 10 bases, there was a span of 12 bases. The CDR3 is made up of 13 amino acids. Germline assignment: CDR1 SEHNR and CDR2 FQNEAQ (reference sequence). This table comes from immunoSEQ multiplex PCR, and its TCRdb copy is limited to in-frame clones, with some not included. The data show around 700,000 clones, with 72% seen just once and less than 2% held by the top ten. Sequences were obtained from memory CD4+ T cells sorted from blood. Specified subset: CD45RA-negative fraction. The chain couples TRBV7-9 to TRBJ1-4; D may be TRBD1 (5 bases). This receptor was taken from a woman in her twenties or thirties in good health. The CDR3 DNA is TGTGCCAGCAGCTTGTCAGGGTTGGGAAAACTGTTTTTT. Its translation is CASSLSGLGKLFF.